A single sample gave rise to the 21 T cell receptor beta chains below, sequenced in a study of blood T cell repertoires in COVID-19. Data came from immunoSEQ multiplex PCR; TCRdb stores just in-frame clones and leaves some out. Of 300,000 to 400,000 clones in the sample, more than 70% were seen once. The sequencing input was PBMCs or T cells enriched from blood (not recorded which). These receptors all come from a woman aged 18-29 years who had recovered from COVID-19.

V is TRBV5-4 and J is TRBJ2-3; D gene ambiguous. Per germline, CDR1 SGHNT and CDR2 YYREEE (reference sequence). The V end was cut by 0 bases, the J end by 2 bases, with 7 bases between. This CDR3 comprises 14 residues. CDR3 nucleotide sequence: TGTGCCAGCAGCTTGGGAGTTTACACAGATACGCAGTATTTT. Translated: CASSLGVYTDTQYF. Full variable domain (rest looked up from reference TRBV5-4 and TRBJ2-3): ETGVTQSPTHLIKTRGQQVTLRCSSQSGHNTVSWYQQALGQGPQFIFQYYREEENGRGNFPPRFSGLQFPNYSSELNVNALELDDSALYLCASSLGVYTDTQYFGPGTRLTVL.

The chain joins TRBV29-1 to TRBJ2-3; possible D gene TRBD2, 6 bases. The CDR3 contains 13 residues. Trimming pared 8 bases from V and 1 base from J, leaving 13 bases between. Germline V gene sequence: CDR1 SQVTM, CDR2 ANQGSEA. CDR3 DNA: TGCAGCTTCAGCGGGCGCCGCACAGATACGCAGTATTTT. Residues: CSFSGRRTDTQYF.

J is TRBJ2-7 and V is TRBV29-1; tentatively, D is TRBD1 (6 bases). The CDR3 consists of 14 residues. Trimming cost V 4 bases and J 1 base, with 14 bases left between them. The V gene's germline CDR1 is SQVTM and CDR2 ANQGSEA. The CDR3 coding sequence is TGCAGCGTTGCGGTGGGACACTCTTCCTACGAGCAGTACTTC. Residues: CSVAVGHSSYEQYF.

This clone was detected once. The CDR3 bases are TGTGCCAGCAGCTTAGGACAGAACTATGGCACAGATACGCAGTATTTT. Amino acids: CASSLGQNYGTDTQYF. This rearrangement joins TRBV11-2 to TRBJ2-3; a weak D match, TRBD1 (5 bases). V was clipped by 1 base and J by 1 base, with 12 bases between them. The CDR3 is made up of 16 amino acids. Germline CDR1 SGHAT, CDR2 FQNNGV.

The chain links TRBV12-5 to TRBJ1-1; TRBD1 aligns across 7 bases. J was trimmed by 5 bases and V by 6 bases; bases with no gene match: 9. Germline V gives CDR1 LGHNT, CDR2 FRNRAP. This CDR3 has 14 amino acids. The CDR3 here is CASGRRQGWTEAFF. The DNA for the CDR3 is TGTGCTAGTGGACGTCGACAGGGTTGGACTGAAGCTTTCTTT.

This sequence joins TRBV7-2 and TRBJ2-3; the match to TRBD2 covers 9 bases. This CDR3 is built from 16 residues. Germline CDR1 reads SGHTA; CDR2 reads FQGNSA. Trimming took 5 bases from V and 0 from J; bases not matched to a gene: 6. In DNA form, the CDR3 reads TGTGCCAGCAGCCTTAGCGGGGGTCGGAGCACAGATACGCAGTATTTT. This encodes CASSLSGGRSTDTQYF. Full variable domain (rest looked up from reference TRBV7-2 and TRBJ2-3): GAGVSQSPSNKVTEKGKDVELRCDPISGHTALYWYRQSLGQGLEFLIYFQGNSAPDKSGLPSDRFSAERTGGSVSTLTIQRTQQEDSAVYLCASSLSGGRSTDTQYFGPGTRLTVL.

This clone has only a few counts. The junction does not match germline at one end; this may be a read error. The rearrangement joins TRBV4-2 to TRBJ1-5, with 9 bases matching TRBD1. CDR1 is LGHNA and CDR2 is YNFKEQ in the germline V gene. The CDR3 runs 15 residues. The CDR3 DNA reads TGTGCCAGCAGCAAAGAGGACAGGGGAGAACAGCCCCAGCATTTT. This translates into CASSKEDRGEQPQHF.

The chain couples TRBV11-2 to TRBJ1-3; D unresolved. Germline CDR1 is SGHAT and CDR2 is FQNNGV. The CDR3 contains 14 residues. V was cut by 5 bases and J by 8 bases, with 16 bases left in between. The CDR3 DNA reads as TGTGCCAGCAGCCCCCACAGTTTGCAGTACACCATATATTTT. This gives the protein CASSPHSLQYTIYF. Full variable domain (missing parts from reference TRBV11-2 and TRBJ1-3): EAGVAQSPRYKIIEKRQSVAFWCNPISGHATLYWYQQILGQGPKLLIQFQNNGVVDDSQLPKDRFSAERLKGVDSTLKIQPAKLEDSAVYLCASSPHSLQYTIYFGEGSWLTVV.

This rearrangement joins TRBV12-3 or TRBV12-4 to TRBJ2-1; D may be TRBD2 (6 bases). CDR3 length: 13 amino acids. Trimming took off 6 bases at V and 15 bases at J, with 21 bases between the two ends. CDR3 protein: CASSPRTGGFRFF. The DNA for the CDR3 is TGTGCCAGCAGCCCCCGGACTGGGGGGTTTCGGTTCTTC.

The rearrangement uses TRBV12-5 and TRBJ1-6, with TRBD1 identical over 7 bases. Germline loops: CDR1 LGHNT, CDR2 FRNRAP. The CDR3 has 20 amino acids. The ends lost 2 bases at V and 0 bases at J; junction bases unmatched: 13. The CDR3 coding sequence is TGTGCTAGTGGTTTGAAGGCAGGGGGGCCCCTTAGCTCCTATAATTCACCCCTCCACTTT. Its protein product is CASGLKAGGPLSSYNSPLHF.

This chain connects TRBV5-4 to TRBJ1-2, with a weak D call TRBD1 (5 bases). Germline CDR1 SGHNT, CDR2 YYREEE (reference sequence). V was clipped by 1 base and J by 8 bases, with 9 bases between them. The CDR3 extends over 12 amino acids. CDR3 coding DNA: TGTGCCAGCAGCTTGCGCGGGGGAGGCTACACCTTC. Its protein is CASSLRGGGYTF. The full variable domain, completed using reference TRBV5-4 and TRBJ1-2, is ETGVTQSPTHLIKTRGQQVTLRCSSQSGHNTVSWYQQALGQGPQFIFQYYREEENGRGNFPPRFSGLQFPNYSSELNVNALELDDSALYLCASSLRGGGYTFGSGTRLTVV.

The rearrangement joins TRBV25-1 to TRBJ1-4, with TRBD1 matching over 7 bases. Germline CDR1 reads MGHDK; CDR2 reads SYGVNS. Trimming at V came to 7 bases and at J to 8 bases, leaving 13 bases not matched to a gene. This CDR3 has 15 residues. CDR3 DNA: TGTGCCAGCATTGGAGAGGGACAGTCTAGGGAAAAACTGTTTTTT. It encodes CASIGEGQSREKLFF.

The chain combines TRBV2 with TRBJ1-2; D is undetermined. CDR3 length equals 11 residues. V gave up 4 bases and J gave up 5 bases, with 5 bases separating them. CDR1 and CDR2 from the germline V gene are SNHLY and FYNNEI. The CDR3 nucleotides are TGTGCCAGCAGTGGCGGGTATGGCTACACCTTC. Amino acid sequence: CASSGGYGYTF.

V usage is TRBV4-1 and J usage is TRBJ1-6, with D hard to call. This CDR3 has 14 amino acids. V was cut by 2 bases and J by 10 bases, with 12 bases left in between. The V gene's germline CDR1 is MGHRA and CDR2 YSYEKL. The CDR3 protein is CASSQRPSSSPLHF. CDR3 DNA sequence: TGCGCCAGCAGCCAACGTCCCAGTTCCTCACCCCTCCACTTT.

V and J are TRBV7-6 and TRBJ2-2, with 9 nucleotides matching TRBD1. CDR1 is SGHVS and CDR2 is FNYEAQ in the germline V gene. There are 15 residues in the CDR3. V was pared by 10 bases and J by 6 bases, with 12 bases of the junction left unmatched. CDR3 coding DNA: TGTGCCACAGCTTCCGGGACAGGGCTATCCGGGGAGCTGTTTTTT. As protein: CATASGTGLSGELFF.

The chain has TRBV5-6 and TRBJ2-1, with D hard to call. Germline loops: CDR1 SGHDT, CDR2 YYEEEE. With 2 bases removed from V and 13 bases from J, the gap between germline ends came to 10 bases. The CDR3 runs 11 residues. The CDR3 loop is CASSFQRQQFF. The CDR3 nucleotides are TGTGCCAGCAGCTTCCAGAGGCAACAGTTCTTC.

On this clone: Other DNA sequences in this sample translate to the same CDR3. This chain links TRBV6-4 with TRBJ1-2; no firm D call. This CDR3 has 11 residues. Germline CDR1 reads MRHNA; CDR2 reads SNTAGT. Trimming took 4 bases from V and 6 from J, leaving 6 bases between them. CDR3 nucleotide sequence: TGTGCCAGCAGTGCCGGAGATGGCTACACCTTC. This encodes CASSAGDGYTF.

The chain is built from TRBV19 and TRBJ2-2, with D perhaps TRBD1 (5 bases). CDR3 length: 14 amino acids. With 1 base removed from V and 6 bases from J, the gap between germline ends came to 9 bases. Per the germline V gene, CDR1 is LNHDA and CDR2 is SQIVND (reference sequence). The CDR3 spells CASSIVGRAGELFF. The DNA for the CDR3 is TGTGCCAGTAGTATAGTAGGCAGGGCCGGGGAGCTGTTTTTT.

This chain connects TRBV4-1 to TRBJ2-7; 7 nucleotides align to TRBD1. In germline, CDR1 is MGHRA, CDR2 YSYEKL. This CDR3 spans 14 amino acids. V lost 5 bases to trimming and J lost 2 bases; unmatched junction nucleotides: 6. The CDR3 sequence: CASSAQGPPYEQYF. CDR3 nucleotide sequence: TGCGCCAGCAGCGCACAGGGGCCCCCCTACGAGCAGTACTTC.

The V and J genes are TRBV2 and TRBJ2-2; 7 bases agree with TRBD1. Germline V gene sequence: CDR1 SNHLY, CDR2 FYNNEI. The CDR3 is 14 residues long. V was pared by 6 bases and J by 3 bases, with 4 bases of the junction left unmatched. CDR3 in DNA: TGTGCCAGCAGCGGGGACAGATACACCGGGGAGCTGTTTTTT. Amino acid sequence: CASSGDRYTGELFF.

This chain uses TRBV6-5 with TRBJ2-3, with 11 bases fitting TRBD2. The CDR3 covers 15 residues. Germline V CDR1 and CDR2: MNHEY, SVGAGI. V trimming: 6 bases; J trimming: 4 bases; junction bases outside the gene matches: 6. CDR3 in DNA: TGTGCCAGCAGCTTTATAGCGGGGGGGCCAGATACGCAGTATTTT. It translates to CASSFIAGGPDTQYF.